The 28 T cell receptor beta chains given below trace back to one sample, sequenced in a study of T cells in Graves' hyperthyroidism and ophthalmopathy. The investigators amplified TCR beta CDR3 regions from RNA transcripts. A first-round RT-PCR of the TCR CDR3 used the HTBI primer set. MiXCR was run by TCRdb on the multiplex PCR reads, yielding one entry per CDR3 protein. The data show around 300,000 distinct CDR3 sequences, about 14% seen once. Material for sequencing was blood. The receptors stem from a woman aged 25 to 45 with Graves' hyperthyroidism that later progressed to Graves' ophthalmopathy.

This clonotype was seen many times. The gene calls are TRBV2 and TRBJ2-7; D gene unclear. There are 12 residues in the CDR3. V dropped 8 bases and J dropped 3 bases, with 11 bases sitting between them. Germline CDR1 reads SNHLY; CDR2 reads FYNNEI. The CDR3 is CASSSVIYEQYF. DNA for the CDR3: TGTGCCAGCTCCAGCGTGATCTACGAGCAGTACTTC.

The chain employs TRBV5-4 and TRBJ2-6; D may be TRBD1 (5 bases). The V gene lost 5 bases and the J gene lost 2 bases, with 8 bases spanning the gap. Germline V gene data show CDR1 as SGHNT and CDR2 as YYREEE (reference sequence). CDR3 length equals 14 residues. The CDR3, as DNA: TGTGCCAGCAGTTCAGGGACTGGGGCCAACGTCCTGACTTTC. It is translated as CASSSGTGANVLTF.

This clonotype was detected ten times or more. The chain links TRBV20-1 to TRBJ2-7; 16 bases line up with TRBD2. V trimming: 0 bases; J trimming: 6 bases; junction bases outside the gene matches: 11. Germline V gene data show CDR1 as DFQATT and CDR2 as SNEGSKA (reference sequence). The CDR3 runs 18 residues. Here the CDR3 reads CSARDKGLAGGRGLEQYF. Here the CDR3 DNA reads TGCAGTGCTAGAGATAAGGGACTAGCGGGAGGGCGGGGTCTCGAGCAGTACTTC.

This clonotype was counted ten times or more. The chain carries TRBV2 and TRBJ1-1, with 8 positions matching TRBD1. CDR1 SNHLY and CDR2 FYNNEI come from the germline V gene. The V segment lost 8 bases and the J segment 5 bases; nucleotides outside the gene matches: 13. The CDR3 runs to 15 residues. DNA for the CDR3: TGTGCCAGCGGGGGCCTCCGAACAGGGGGAACTGAAGCTTTCTTT. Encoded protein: CASGGLRTGGTEAFF. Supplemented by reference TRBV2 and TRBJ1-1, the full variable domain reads EPEVTQTPSHQVTQMGQEVILRCVPISNHLYFYWYRQILGQKVEFLVSFYNNEISEKSEIFDDQFSVERPDGSNFTLKIRSTKLEDSAMYFCASGGLRTGGTEAFFGQGTRLTVV.

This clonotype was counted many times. CDR3 DNA: TGTGCCAGTCTACAAATCTTTAGCGGGAGTGGAAGTCCCCACGAGCAGTACTTC. This encodes CASLQIFSGSGSPHEQYF. The rearrangement links TRBV27 to TRBJ2-7; the match to TRBD2 covers 9 bases. With 9 bases clipped from V and 5 bases from J, the junction kept 23 bases outside the gene matches. Germline V gene sequence: CDR1 MNHEY, CDR2 SMNVEV (reference sequence). This CDR3 spans 18 amino acids.

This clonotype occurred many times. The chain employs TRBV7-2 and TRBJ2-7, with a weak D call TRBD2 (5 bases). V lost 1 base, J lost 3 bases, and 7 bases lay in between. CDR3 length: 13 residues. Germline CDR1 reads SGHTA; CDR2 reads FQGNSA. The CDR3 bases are TGTGCCAGCAGCTTAGACGGGATCTACGAGCAGTACTTC. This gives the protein CASSLDGIYEQYF. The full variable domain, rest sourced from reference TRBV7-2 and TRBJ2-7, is GAGVSQSPSNKVTEKGKDVELRCDPISGHTALYWYRQSLGQGLEFLIYFQGNSAPDKSGLPSDRFSAERTGGSVSTLTIQRTQQEDSAVYLCASSLDGIYEQYFGPGTRLTVT.

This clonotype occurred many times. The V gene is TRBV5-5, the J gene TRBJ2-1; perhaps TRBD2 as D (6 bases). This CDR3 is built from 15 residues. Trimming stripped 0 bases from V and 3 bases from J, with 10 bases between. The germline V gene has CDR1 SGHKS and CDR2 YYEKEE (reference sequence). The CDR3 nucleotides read TGTGCCAGCAGCTTGGGCGGGGTTAGCTACAATGAGCAGTTCTTC. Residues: CASSLGGVSYNEQFF.

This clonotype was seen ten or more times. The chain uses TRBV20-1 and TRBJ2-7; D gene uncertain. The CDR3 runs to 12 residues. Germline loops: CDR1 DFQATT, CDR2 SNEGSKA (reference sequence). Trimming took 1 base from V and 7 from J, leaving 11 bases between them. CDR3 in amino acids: CSARGVRWEQYF. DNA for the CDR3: TGCAGTGCTAGAGGGGTTAGGTGGGAGCAGTACTTC.

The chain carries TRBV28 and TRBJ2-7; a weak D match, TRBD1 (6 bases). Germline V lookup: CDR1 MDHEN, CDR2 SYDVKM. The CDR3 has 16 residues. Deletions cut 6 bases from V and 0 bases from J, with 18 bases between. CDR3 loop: CASRSLGASSSYEQYF. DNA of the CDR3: TGTGCCAGCAGGTCCCTGGGGGCCAGTAGCTCCTACGAGCAGTACTTC.

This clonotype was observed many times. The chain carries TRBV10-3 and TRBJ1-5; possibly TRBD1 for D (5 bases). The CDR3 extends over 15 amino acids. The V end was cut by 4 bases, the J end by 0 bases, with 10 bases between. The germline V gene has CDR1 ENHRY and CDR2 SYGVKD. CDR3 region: CAISAGPNSNQPQHF. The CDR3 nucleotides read TGTGCCATCAGTGCGGGACCCAATAGCAATCAGCCCCAGCATTTT.

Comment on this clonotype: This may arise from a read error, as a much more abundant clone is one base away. The DNA for the CDR3 is TGTGCCAGCGGACTAGCGGGAGAAAACGAGCAGTTCTTC. Translated, it gives CASGLAGENEQFF. The chain is built from TRBV6-1 and TRBJ2-1, with 13 bases lining up with TRBD2. Germline V gene data show CDR1 as MNHNS and CDR2 as SASEGT. CDR3 size: 13 residues. V dropped 8 bases and J dropped 10; count of bases not matched to a gene: 5.

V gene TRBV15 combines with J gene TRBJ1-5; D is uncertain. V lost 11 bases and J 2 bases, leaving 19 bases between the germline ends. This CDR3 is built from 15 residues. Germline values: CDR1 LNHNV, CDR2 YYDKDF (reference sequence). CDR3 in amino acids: CASSKAVGGNQPQHF. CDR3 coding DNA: TGTGCCTCCTCGAAAGCGGTCGGGGGCAATCAGCCCCAGCATTTT.

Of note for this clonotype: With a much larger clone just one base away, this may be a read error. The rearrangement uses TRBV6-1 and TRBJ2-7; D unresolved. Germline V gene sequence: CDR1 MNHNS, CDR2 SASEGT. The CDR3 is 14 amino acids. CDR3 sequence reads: CASGESLVSYEQYF. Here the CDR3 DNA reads TGTGCCAGCGGTGAATCCCTGGTTTCCTACGAGCAGTACTTC.

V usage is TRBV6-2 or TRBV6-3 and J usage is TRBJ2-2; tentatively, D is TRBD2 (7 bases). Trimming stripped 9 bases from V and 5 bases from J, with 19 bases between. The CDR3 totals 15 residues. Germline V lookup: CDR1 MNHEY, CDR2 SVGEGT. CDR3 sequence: CASVLRGGGTGELFF. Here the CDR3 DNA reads TGTGCCAGTGTCCTTAGGGGGGGGGGGACCGGGGAGCTGTTTTTT.

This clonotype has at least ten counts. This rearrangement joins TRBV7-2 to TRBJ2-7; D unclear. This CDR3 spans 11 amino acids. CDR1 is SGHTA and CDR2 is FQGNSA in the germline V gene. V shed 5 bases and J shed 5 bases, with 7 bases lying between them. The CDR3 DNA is TGTGCCAGCAGCCTGGAGAACGAGCAGTACTTC. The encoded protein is CASSLENEQYF.

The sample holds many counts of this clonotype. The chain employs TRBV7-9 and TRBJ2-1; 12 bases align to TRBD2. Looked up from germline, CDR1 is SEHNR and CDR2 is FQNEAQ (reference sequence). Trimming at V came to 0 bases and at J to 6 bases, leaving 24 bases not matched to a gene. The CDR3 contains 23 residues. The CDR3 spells CASSLAPGAGYGTSGSVGNEQFF. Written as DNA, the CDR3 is TGTGCCAGCAGCTTAGCACCGGGGGCAGGGTACGGGACTAGCGGGTCCGTCGGCAATGAGCAGTTCTTC.

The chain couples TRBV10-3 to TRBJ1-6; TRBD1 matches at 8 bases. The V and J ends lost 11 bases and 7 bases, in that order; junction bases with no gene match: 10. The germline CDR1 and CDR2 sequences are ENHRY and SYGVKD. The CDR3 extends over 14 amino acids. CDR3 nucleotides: TGTGCCCACGCTAGTCAGGGGGCGAATTCACCCCTCCACTTT. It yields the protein CAHASQGANSPLHF.

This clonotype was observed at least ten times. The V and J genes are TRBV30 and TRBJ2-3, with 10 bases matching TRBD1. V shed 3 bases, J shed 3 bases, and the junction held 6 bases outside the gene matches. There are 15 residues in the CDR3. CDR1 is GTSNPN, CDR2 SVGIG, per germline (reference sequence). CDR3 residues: CAWRLTGGRTDTQYF. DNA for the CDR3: TGTGCCTGGAGGCTGACAGGGGGCAGGACAGATACGCAGTATTTT.

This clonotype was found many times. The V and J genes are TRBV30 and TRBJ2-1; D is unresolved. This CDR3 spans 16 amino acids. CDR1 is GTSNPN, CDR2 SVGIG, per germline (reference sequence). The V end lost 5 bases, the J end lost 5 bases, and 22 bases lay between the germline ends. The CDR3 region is CAWLPTYWARNNEQFF. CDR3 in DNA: TGTGCCTGGCTTCCAACCTATTGGGCCAGAAACAATGAGCAGTTCTTC.

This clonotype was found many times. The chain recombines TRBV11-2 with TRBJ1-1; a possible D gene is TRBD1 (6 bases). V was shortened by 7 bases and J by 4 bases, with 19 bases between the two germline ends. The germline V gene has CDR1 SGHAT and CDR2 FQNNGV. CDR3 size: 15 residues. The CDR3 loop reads CASIYTGGPSTEAFF. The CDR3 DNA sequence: TGTGCCAGCATCTATACTGGGGGGCCTAGCACTGAAGCTTTCTTT.

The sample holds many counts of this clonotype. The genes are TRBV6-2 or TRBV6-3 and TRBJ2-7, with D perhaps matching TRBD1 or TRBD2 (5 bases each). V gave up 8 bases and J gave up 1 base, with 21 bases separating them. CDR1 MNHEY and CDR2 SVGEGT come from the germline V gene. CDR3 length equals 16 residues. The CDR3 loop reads CASGPLWGRRSYEQYF. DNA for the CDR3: TGTGCCAGCGGGCCATTGTGGGGACGGCGGTCCTACGAGCAGTACTTC.

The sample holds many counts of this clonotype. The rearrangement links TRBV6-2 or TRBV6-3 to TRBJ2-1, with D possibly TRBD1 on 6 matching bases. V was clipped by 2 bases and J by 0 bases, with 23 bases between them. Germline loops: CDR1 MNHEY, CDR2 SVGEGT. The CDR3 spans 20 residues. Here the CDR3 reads CASSYPQGGGTSASYNEQFF. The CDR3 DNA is TGTGCCAGCAGTTACCCACAGGGCGGCGGAACCAGTGCCTCCTACAATGAGCAGTTCTTC.

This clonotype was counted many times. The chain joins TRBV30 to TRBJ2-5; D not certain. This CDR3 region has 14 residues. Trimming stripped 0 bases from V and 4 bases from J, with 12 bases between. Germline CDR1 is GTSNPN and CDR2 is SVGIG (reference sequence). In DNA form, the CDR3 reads TGTGCCTGGAGTGTATTCATAAGTCGAGAGACCCAGTACTTC. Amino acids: CAWSVFISRETQYF. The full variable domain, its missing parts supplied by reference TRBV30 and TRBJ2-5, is SQTIHQWPATLVQPVGSPLSLECTVEGTSNPNLYWYRQAAGRGLQLLFYSVGIGQISSEVPQNLSASRPQDRQFILSSKKLLLSDSGFYLCAWSVFISRETQYFGPGTRLLVL.

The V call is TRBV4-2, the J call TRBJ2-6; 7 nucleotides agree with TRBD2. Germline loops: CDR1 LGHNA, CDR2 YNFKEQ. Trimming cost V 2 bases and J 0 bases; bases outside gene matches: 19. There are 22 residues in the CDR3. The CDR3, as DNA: TGTGCCAGCAGCCAACAAGTCTATTCGGGGGGAGGGACCCTCTCTGGGGCCAACGTCCTGACTTTC. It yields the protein CASSQQVYSGGGTLSGANVLTF.

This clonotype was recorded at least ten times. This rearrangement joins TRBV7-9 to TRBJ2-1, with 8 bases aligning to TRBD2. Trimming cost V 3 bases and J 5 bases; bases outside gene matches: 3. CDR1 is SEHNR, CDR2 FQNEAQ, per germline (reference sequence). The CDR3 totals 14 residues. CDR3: CASSLGGGNNEQFF. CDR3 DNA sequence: TGTGCCAGCAGCTTGGGCGGGGGGAACAATGAGCAGTTCTTC. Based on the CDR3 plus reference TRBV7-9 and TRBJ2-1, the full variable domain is DTGVSQNPRHKITKRGQNVTFRCDPISEHNRLYWYRQTLGQGPEFLTYFQNEAQLEKSRLLSDRFSAERPKGSFSTLEIQRTEQGDSAMYLCASSLGGGNNEQFFGPGTRLTVL.

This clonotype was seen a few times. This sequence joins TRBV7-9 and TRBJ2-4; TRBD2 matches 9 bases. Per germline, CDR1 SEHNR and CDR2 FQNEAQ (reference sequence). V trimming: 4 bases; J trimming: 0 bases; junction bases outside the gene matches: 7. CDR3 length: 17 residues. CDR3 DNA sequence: TGTGCCAGCAGCTCCTTAACTAGCGGGCAAGCCAAAAACATTCAGTACTTC. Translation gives CASSSLTSGQAKNIQYF.

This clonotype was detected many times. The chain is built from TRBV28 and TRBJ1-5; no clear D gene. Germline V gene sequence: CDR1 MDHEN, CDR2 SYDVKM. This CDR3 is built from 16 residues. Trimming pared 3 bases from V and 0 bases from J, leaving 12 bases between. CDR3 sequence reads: CASSLTAGNSNQPQHF. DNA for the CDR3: TGTGCCAGCAGTTTGACGGCAGGCAATAGCAATCAGCCCCAGCATTTT.

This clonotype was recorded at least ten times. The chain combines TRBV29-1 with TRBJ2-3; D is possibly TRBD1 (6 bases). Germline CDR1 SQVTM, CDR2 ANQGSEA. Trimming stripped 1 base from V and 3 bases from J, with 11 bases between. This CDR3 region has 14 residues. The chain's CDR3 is CSVEARDKTDTQYF. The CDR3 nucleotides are TGCAGCGTTGAAGCTCGGGACAAGACAGATACGCAGTATTTT.